One and the same sample provided the 2 T cell receptor beta chains below, sequenced in a study of cytomegalovirus exposure and HLA in healthy donors. This PCR relied on a set of 60 Vbeta primers and 13 Jbeta primers. Produced via immunoSEQ multiplex PCR; TCRdb's table is partial and in-frame only. The sample consists of some 170,000 clones, 75% to 80% of them appearing once. The source material was PBMCs. The receptors shown here come from a man in his forties in good health and CMV-seropositive.

This rearrangement joins TRBV28 to TRBJ2-5; 7 bases match TRBD1. In germline, CDR1 is MDHEN, CDR2 SYDVKM. The CDR3 spans 15 residues. Germline trimming cut 6 bases from V and 5 bases from J; bases unmatched to any gene: 12. CDR3 sequence (DNA): TGTGCCAGCAGCCCGGTAGGGGGCTTCGCGGAGACCCAGTACTTC. It specifies CASSPVGGFAETQYF.

The chain uses TRBV7-3 and TRBJ1-1; D unresolved. CDR1 and CDR2 (germline): SGHTA, FQGTGA. V lost 1 base to trimming and J lost 5 bases, with 8 bases between them. The CDR3 contains 13 residues. The CDR3 loop is CASSLSARTEAFF. The CDR3 DNA follows: TGTGCCAGCAGCTTAAGTGCCAGGACTGAAGCTTTCTTT.